One sample yielded the 30 T cell receptor beta chains listed below, sequenced in a study of T cells in Graves' hyperthyroidism and ophthalmopathy. Amplification targeted TCR beta CDR3 regions from RNA transcripts. An initial round of RT-PCR targeting the TCR CDR3 relied on the HTBI primer set. TCRdb reprocessed the multiplex PCR reads via MiXCR and lists one record per CDR3 protein. The sample contains 300,000 to 450,000 distinct CDR3 sequences, roughly 13% of which appear only once. The sample was blood. The source is a woman aged 60-75 years with Graves' hyperthyroidism.

This clonotype was seen many times. This chain joins TRBV7-3 and TRBJ2-5, with 12 bases identical to TRBD2. The CDR3 runs 15 residues. Unmatched junction bases numbered 6, after V lost 5 bases and J lost 5 bases. Germline V lookup: CDR1 SGHTA, CDR2 FQGTGA. CDR3: CASSTGLAGWETQYF. The CDR3 coding sequence is TGTGCCAGCAGCACCGGACTAGCGGGATGGGAGACCCAGTACTTC.

The CDR3 bases are TGTGCCGTCCCCCCTGGGGGACAGGCCACAGATACGCAGTATTTT. Translation gives CAVPPGGQATDTQYF. The V gene is TRBV28, the J gene TRBJ2-3; the match to TRBD1 covers 8 bases. Unmatched junction bases numbered 12, after V lost 11 bases and J lost 2 bases. The germline CDR1 and CDR2 sequences are MDHEN and SYDVKM. The CDR3 contains 15 residues.

Concerning this clonotype itself: A much larger clonotype is one base distant, so this may be a read error. The rearrangement links TRBV7-8 to TRBJ2-5; TRBD2 aligns across 11 bases. Unmatched junction bases numbered 6, after V lost 5 bases and J lost 1 base. CDR1 SGHVS and CDR2 FQNEAQ come from the germline V gene. This CDR3 is built from 16 residues. This CDR3 reads CASSPAGTSGQETQYF. CDR3 coding DNA: TGTGCCAGCAGCCCGGCAGGGACTAGCGGCCAAGAGACCCAGTACTTC.

The table lists this clonotype with many counts. The genes are TRBV29-1 and TRBJ1-1; no clear D. The CDR3 has 10 amino acids. CDR1 SQVTM and CDR2 ANQGSEA come from the germline V gene. Deletions cut 6 bases from V and 8 bases from J, with 10 bases between. The CDR3 sequence is CSVSLPEAFF. The CDR3, as DNA: TGCAGCGTCTCGCTGCCGGAAGCTTTCTTT.

This clonotype was detected many times. This chain links TRBV12-3 or TRBV12-4 with TRBJ2-7; 9 nucleotides agree with TRBD1. The CDR3 runs 16 residues. Trimming removed 0 bases from V and 3 bases from J; junction bases left unmatched: 6. The CDR3: CASSLARGQGDYEQYF. The CDR3 DNA is TGTGCCAGCAGTTTAGCGCGGGGACAGGGAGACTACGAGCAGTACTTC.

This clonotype has at least ten counts. This chain uses TRBV5-1 with TRBJ2-1, with 11 bases identical to TRBD2. Per the germline V gene, CDR1 is SGHRS and CDR2 is YFSETQ. Trimming at V came to 2 bases and at J to 6 bases, leaving 4 bases not matched to a gene. The CDR3 spans 15 residues. The CDR3, as DNA: TGCGCCAGCAGCTTTACTAGCGGGAGTGGCAATGAGCAGTTCTTC. It is translated as CASSFTSGSGNEQFF.

In this sample, this clonotype turned up many times. The chain couples TRBV18 to TRBJ2-2, with no clear D. The germline V gene encodes CDR1 KGHSH and CDR2 LQKENI. The CDR3 has 14 residues. Trimming stripped 0 bases from V and 7 bases from J, with 9 bases between. CDR3 loop: CASSPPASYGELFF. CDR3 nucleotides: TGTGCCAGCTCACCACCTGCTTCTTACGGGGAGCTGTTTTTT. The full variable domain, with the rest looked up from reference TRBV18 and TRBJ2-2, is NAGVMQNPRHLVRRRGQEARLRCSPMKGHSHVYWYRQLPEEGLKFMVYLQKENIIDESGMPKERFSAEFPKEGPSILRIQQVVRGDSAAYFCASSPPASYGELFFGEGSRLTVL.

This clonotype has a count of ten or more. This rearrangement joins TRBV18 to TRBJ2-3; tentatively, D is TRBD1 (5 bases). The CDR3 sequence is 13 residues long. CDR1 and CDR2 from the germline V gene are KGHSH and LQKENI. V dropped 2 bases and J dropped 12 bases, with 15 bases sitting between them. The CDR3 bases are TGTGCCAGCTCACCAGATTTGCAGGGAATTCAGTATTTT. This encodes CASSPDLQGIQYF.

This clonotype has a count of ten or more. The chain employs TRBV2 and TRBJ2-1; the D gene is possibly TRBD2 (5 bases). V lost 8 bases to trimming and J lost 5 bases, with 13 bases between them. This CDR3 is built from 13 residues. Germline lookup yields CDR1 SNHLY and CDR2 FYNNEI. CDR3 loop: CASRGVWDNEQFF. The DNA for the CDR3 is TGTGCCAGCCGGGGAGTTTGGGACAATGAGCAGTTCTTC. Looking up the rest from reference TRBV2 and TRBJ2-1 gives the full variable domain: EPEVTQTPSHQVTQMGQEVILRCVPISNHLYFYWYRQILGQKVEFLVSFYNNEISEKSEIFDDQFSVERPDGSNFTLKIRSTKLEDSAMYFCASRGVWDNEQFFGPGTRLTVL.

This clonotype showed up many times. V is TRBV3-1 and J is TRBJ2-7; 10 nucleotides align to TRBD2. The CDR3 runs to 15 residues. Germline V lookup: CDR1 LGHDT, CDR2 YNNKEL (reference sequence). V dropped 2 bases and J dropped 5; count of bases not matched to a gene: 6. The CDR3 DNA reads as TGTGCCAGCAGCCAACTCGGGCTAGCGGGAGACGAGCAGTACTTC. The encoded protein is CASSQLGLAGDEQYF.

The gene calls are TRBV13 and TRBJ1-1, with D tentatively TRBD1 (5 bases). V lost 4 bases and J 7 bases, leaving 16 bases between the germline ends. The germline V gene encodes CDR1 PRHDT and CDR2 FYEKMQ (reference sequence). The CDR3 totals 14 residues. In DNA, the CDR3 is TGTGCCAGCAGCTCGGAGGGGCTTGGTCGTGAAGCTTTCTTT. Translation: CASSSEGLGREAFF.

This clonotype was seen at least ten times. CDR3 in DNA: TGTGCCTGGAATAGGATTAGCGGGAGGTTTGGTGAGCAGTTCTTC. It translates to CAWNRISGRFGEQFF. The chain has TRBV30 and TRBJ2-1; 10 bases agree with TRBD2. The CDR3 consists of 15 residues. V lost 4 bases to trimming and J lost 9 bases; unmatched junction nucleotides: 12. Germline values: CDR1 GTSNPN, CDR2 SVGIG (reference sequence).

There are a few counts of this clonotype. This chain uses TRBV27 with TRBJ2-7; D is unclear. The CDR3 length is 15 residues. Trimming pared 0 bases from V and 0 bases from J, leaving 9 bases between. Per the germline V gene, CDR1 is MNHEY and CDR2 is SMNVEV (reference sequence). The CDR3 loop reads CASSLSWGTSYEQYF. CDR3 coding DNA: TGTGCCAGCAGTTTATCATGGGGAACCTCCTACGAGCAGTACTTC.

This clonotype was observed a few times. The chain carries TRBV5-1 and TRBJ2-7, with 8 bases fitting TRBD2. Germline V CDR1 and CDR2: SGHRS, YFSETQ. The junction had 6 bases not matched to a gene; V was cut back by 4 bases and J by 0 bases. The CDR3 extends over 15 amino acids. This CDR3 is CASSPGGGHSYEQYF. CDR3 bases: TGCGCCAGCAGCCCGGGGGGGGGGCACTCCTACGAGCAGTACTTC.

This clonotype has more than one count but fewer than ten. This chain links TRBV9 with TRBJ2-3, with D unclear. V was shortened by 0 bases and J by 2 bases, with 10 bases between the two germline ends. The CDR3 consists of 15 residues. Germline V gene data show CDR1 as SGDLS and CDR2 as YYNGEE. In DNA, the CDR3 is TGTGCCAGCAGCGTAGTTGCCTATCCCACAGATACGCAGTATTTT. Translating gives CASSVVAYPTDTQYF.

Note on this clonotype: Since a much larger clone is just one base distant, this may be a read error. This sequence joins TRBV27 and TRBJ2-7; TRBD2 agrees at 11 bases. The ends lost 4 bases at V and 7 bases at J; junction bases unmatched: 18. The V gene's germline CDR1 is MNHEY and CDR2 SMNVEV (reference sequence). The CDR3 consists of 18 residues. The CDR3 sequence: CASSSPRRWGLAAEEQYF. CDR3 DNA sequence: TGTGCCAGCAGTTCCCCCCGACGGTGGGGACTAGCGGCTGAAGAGCAGTACTTC.

Details on this clonotype: Since a much larger clone is just one base distant, this may be a read error. This rearrangement joins TRBV6-1 to TRBJ1-1; D might be TRBD1 (6 bases). The V end lost 6 bases, the J end lost 6 bases, and 11 bases lay between the germline ends. CDR1 MNHNS and CDR2 SASEGT come from the germline V gene. This CDR3 has 12 residues. CDR3 sequence (DNA): TGTGCCAGCAGACAGGGTTTCCCTGAAGCTTTCTTT. Its translation: CASRQGFPEAFF.

This clonotype came up a few times. The chain employs TRBV2 and TRBJ2-1, with 13 bases that match TRBD2. This CDR3 region has 16 residues. The V gene's germline CDR1 is SNHLY and CDR2 FYNNEI. The V and J ends lost 5 bases and 9 bases, in that order; junction bases with no gene match: 10. The DNA for the CDR3 is TGTGCCAGCAGTAGGACCGGGACTAGCGGGATGGTTGAGCAGTTCTTC. Protein sequence: CASSRTGTSGMVEQFF. Using reference TRBV2 and TRBJ2-1 for the parts outside the CDR3, the full variable domain is EPEVTQTPSHQVTQMGQEVILRCVPISNHLYFYWYRQILGQKVEFLVSFYNNEISEKSEIFDDQFSVERPDGSNFTLKIRSTKLEDSAMYFCASSRTGTSGMVEQFFGPGTRLTVL.

This rearrangement joins TRBV28 to TRBJ1-5; D is possibly TRBD1 (6 bases). The CDR3 consists of 14 residues. With 4 bases removed from V and 3 bases from J, the gap between germline ends came to 10 bases. Germline CDR1 reads MDHEN; CDR2 reads SYDVKM. In DNA, the CDR3 is TGTGCCAGCAGTTCTGACAGGCTCAATCAGCCCCAGCATTTT. Translated: CASSSDRLNQPQHF.

The chain employs TRBV28 and TRBJ2-7; 11 bases line up with TRBD1. Unmatched junction bases numbered 11, after V lost 6 bases and J lost 4 bases. The CDR3 has 16 residues. From germline, CDR1 is MDHEN and CDR2 SYDVKM. CDR3 loop: CASRPWGTGGAYEQYF. Here the CDR3 DNA reads TGTGCCAGCAGACCCTGGGGGACAGGGGGAGCGTACGAGCAGTACTTC. The variable domain in full, with the rest retrieved from reference TRBV28 and TRBJ2-7, is DVKVTQSSRYLVKRTGEKVFLECVQDMDHENMFWYRQDPGLGLRLIYFSYDVKMKEKGDIPEGYSVSREKKERFSLILESASTNQTSMYLCASRPWGTGGAYEQYFGPGTRLTVT.

The sample holds a few counts of this clonotype. This chain connects TRBV7-9 to TRBJ1-2, with 9 bases identical to TRBD1. The CDR3 spans 15 residues. The V gene end was trimmed by 5 bases and the J gene end by 2 bases; junction bases not matched to a gene: 6. Germline-derived CDR1 and CDR2 are SEHNR and FQNEAQ (reference sequence). CDR3 DNA sequence: TGTGCCAGCAGCACGGGGACAGGGAGCAACTATGGCTACACCTTC. Protein product: CASSTGTGSNYGYTF. Combining the CDR3 with reference TRBV7-9 and TRBJ1-2 gives the whole variable domain DTGVSQNPRHKITKRGQNVTFRCDPISEHNRLYWYRQTLGQGPEFLTYFQNEAQLEKSRLLSDRFSAERPKGSFSTLEIQRTEQGDSAMYLCASSTGTGSNYGYTFGSGTRLTVV.

The chain employs TRBV12-3 or TRBV12-4 and TRBJ2-1; D not resolved. Deletions cut 3 bases from V and 0 bases from J, with 9 bases between. The CDR3 spans 15 residues. As DNA, the CDR3 is TGTGCCAGCAGTTTTCAGTTGGGCTCCTACAATGAGCAGTTCTTC. Its translation is CASSFQLGSYNEQFF.

This clonotype has a count of ten or more. The rearrangement uses TRBV5-1 and TRBJ1-6; 10 nucleotides match TRBD1. Germline-derived CDR1 and CDR2 are SGHRS and YFSETQ. Losses at the gene ends were 5 bases for V and 10 bases for J; bases not matched to a gene: 6. CDR3 size: 14 residues. The CDR3 nucleotides are TGCGCCAGCAGTCGAGACAGGGGGCGCTCACCCCTCCACTTT. Its translation is CASSRDRGRSPLHF. Drawing the rest from reference TRBV5-1 and TRBJ1-6, the complete variable domain is KAGVTQTPRYLIKTRGQQVTLSCSPISGHRSVSWYQQTPGQGLQFLFEYFSETQRNKGNFPGRFSGRQFSNSRSEMNVSTLELGDSALYLCASSRDRGRSPLHFGNGTRLTVT.

This clonotype has a count of ten or more. This chain joins TRBV3-1 and TRBJ1-2; D remains ambiguous. The CDR3 has 15 amino acids. The V and J ends lost 0 bases and 5 bases respectively, with 13 bases between them. Germline CDR1 reads LGHDT; CDR2 reads YNNKEL (reference sequence). The CDR3 DNA follows: TGTGCCAGCAGCCAAGATAGGCCTGGGCCGTATGGCTACACCTTC. Its protein is CASSQDRPGPYGYTF. The whole variable domain, remainder taken from reference TRBV3-1 and TRBJ1-2, is DTAVSQTPKYLVTQMGNDKSIKCEQNLGHDTMYWYKQDSKKFLKIMFSYNNKELIINETVPNRFSPKSPDKAHLNLHINSLELGDSAVYFCASSQDRPGPYGYTFGSGTRLTVV.

This rearrangement joins TRBV20-1 to TRBJ1-5, with 7 bases lining up with TRBD1. The germline V gene encodes CDR1 DFQATT and CDR2 SNEGSKA (reference sequence). There are 12 residues in the CDR3. Germline trimming cut 8 bases from V and 7 bases from J; bases unmatched to any gene: 8. CDR3 nucleotide sequence: TGCAGTCCTTATCGACAGGGACAGCCCCAGCATTTT. It codes for CSPYRQGQPQHF.

V is TRBV7-2 and J is TRBJ2-5; 8 bases match TRBD2. The ends lost 6 bases at V and 5 bases at J; junction bases unmatched: 14. CDR3 length: 16 amino acids. CDR1 and CDR2 (germline): SGHTA, FQGNSA. Here the CDR3 reads CASRRKREPRGETQYF. CDR3 coding DNA: TGTGCCAGCAGACGTAAGCGGGAGCCCCGGGGCGAGACCCAGTACTTC.

V usage is TRBV5-1 and J usage is TRBJ2-1, with D unclear. The CDR3 totals 17 residues. Germline CDR1 is SGHRS and CDR2 is YFSETQ. The V gene lost 4 bases and the J gene lost 2 bases, with 19 bases spanning the gap. This CDR3 reads CASSVRPPTRTYNEQFF. CDR3 DNA: TGCGCCAGCAGCGTCCGTCCTCCAACCCGTACCTACAATGAGCAGTTCTTC. Full variable domain (missing parts from reference TRBV5-1 and TRBJ2-1): KAGVTQTPRYLIKTRGQQVTLSCSPISGHRSVSWYQQTPGQGLQFLFEYFSETQRNKGNFPGRFSGRQFSNSRSEMNVSTLELGDSALYLCASSVRPPTRTYNEQFFGPGTRLTVL.

This clonotype was detected ten times or more. This chain uses TRBV6-1 with TRBJ2-7, with D tentatively TRBD1 or TRBD2 (6 bases each). CDR1 and CDR2 (germline): MNHNS, SASEGT. The CDR3 spans 16 residues. The ends were cut back, 5 bases at V and 5 bases at J, with 22 bases in the middle. The CDR3 coding sequence is TGTGCCAGCAGTTGGGTCTTAAGGGGGGCTGGTCACGAGCAGTACTTC. This codes for CASSWVLRGAGHEQYF.

The table lists this clonotype with many counts. This chain joins TRBV4-1 and TRBJ1-1, with D tentatively TRBD1 (6 bases). The CDR3 has 17 amino acids. Germline loops: CDR1 MGHRA, CDR2 YSYEKL. V was pared by 1 base and J by 1 base, with 16 bases between. The CDR3 sequence: CASSQGGVGHQNTEAFF. CDR3 nucleotide sequence: TGCGCCAGCAGCCAAGGGGGTGTGGGACACCAGAACACTGAAGCTTTCTTT.

CDR3 nucleotide sequence: TGCAGTGCTAACCCTGAGGGGAACGGCTATGGCTACACCTTC. It codes for CSANPEGNGYGYTF. This sequence joins TRBV20-1 and TRBJ1-2, with a weak D call TRBD1 (5 bases). The CDR3 totals 14 residues. The ends were cut back, 4 bases at V and 4 bases at J, with 16 bases in the middle. CDR1 and CDR2 from the germline V gene are DFQATT and SNEGSKA (reference sequence).